Here is one T cell receptor (beta chain) with its context. The sample comes from a study of T cells after yellow fever vaccination. This CDR3 is 15 amino acids long. J lost 4 bases, V lost 2 bases, and 5 bases had no gene match. CDR1 MNHEY and CDR2 SMNVEV come from the germline V gene (reference sequence). TCRdb used MiXCR to reprocess the 5' RACE reads, holding one entry per CDR3 protein. This table has about 630,000 distinct CDR3 sequences, roughly 12% appearing once. The receptor comes from a man younger than 45 who received the YFV17D yellow fever vaccine. The source was PBMCs, collected on the day of the yellow fever booster vaccination. The chain links TRBV27 to TRBJ2-7; 10 positions agree with TRBD2. The CDR3 DNA is TGTGCCAGCAGTTTAAGCCCTAGCGGGGGATACGAGCAGTACTTC. Translating it yields CASSLSPSGGYEQYF.